A single sample gave rise to the 26 T cell receptor beta chains below, sequenced in a study of CD8+CD57+ T cells in acquired aplastic anemia. The sequenced patients had an expansion of CD8+CD57+ cells seen by flow cytometry. Genomic DNA served as template for TCR beta VDJ and CDR3 profiling. Each CDR3 protein gets one entry after TCRdb re-called the reads with MiXCR. Of some 180,000 distinct CDR3 sequences in the sample, more than 60% were seen once. The sample consisted of sorted CD4+, CD8+, or CD8+CD57+ T cells (not recorded which) from PBMCs. The receptors were gathered from a human donor with aplastic anemia.

This clonotype appeared once. The chain employs TRBV7-6 and TRBJ2-7; 9 nucleotides match TRBD2. Germline V CDR1 and CDR2: SGHVS, FNYEAQ. The V segment lost 0 bases and the J segment 4 bases; nucleotides outside the gene matches: 4. The CDR3 is 15 residues long. CDR3 coding DNA: TGTGCCAGCAGCTTAGCCGCCGGACTAGCGTACGAGCAGTACTTC. Encoded protein: CASSLAAGLAYEQYF.

This clonotype was observed many times. The gene calls are TRBV4-1 and TRBJ1-1, with a possible D match to TRBD1 (5 bases). Germline-derived CDR1 and CDR2 are MGHRA and YSYEKL. V dropped 7 bases and J dropped 2 bases, with 17 bases sitting between them. This CDR3 spans 15 amino acids. CDR3 protein: CASTATPGDNTEAFF. In nucleotides, the CDR3 is TGCGCCAGCACCGCAACACCGGGGGACAACACTGAAGCTTTCTTT.

A word on this clonotype: A much larger clone differs from this one at a single base, so this may be a read error. The J gene is TRBJ1-2, the V gene TRBV12-5, with a weak D call TRBD1 (5 bases). The V end was cut by 3 bases, the J end by 8 bases, with 16 bases between. CDR1 and CDR2 (germline): LGHNT, FRNRAP. The CDR3 spans 14 residues. Written as DNA, the CDR3 is TGTGCTAGTGGTTTCCTGGGCAGGGTGGGGGGCTACACCTTC. Amino acids: CASGFLGRVGGYTF. The entire variable domain, with the rest obtained from reference TRBV12-5 and TRBJ1-2, is as follows: DARVTQTPRHKVTEMGQEVTMRCQPILGHNTVFWYRQTMMQGLELLAYFRNRAPLDDSGMPKDRFSAEMPDATLATLKIQPSEPRDSAVYFCASGFLGRVGGYTFGSGTRLTVV.

V gene TRBV20-1 combines with J gene TRBJ2-5, with a weak D call TRBD2 (7 bases). This CDR3 region has 12 residues. Per germline, CDR1 DFQATT and CDR2 SNEGSKA (reference sequence). V was clipped by 5 bases and J by 4 bases, with 11 bases between them. The CDR3 coding sequence is TGCAGTGCTCCTCGGGGGGCAGAGACCCAGTACTTC. Its protein is CSAPRGAETQYF.

The chain links TRBV11-2 to TRBJ2-5, with 13 bases fitting TRBD2. V dropped 8 bases and J dropped 1; count of bases not matched to a gene: 4. The CDR3 length is 15 residues. In germline, CDR1 is SGHAT, CDR2 FQNNGV. The chain's CDR3 is CASARLAGGQETQYF. CDR3 sequence (DNA): TGTGCCAGCGCCCGACTAGCGGGGGGCCAAGAGACCCAGTACTTC.

The gene calls are TRBV9 and TRBJ2-7, with 9 bases matching TRBD2. Germline trimming cut 0 bases from V and 2 bases from J; bases unmatched to any gene: 3. The CDR3 sequence is 15 residues long. CDR1 and CDR2 (germline): SGDLS, YYNGEE. Here the CDR3 reads CASSVVASGAYEQYF. The CDR3 nucleotides are TGTGCCAGCAGCGTAGTGGCTAGCGGGGCCTACGAGCAGTACTTC.

The sample holds many counts of this clonotype. The chain uses TRBV10-1 and TRBJ1-6; the D is unclear. Germline V gives CDR1 WNHNN, CDR2 SYGVQD (reference sequence). Trimming took off 3 bases at V and 10 bases at J, with 13 bases between the two ends. This CDR3 comprises 14 residues. CDR3 sequence (DNA): TGCGCCAGCAGTGAAGAGCAGCGTTTCTCACCCCTCCACTTT. It yields the protein CASSEEQRFSPLHF.

The chain recombines TRBV19 with TRBJ2-7; D is uncertain. The V and J ends lost 5 bases and 2 bases respectively, with 13 bases between them. The CDR3 loop spans 14 amino acids. CDR1 LNHDA and CDR2 SQIVND come from the germline V gene (reference sequence). The CDR3: CASSSLPRPYEQYF. CDR3 DNA: TGTGCCAGTAGTTCCCTCCCACGCCCCTACGAGCAGTACTTC.

The chain recombines TRBV7-8 with TRBJ2-1; TRBD2 matches at 10 bases. The CDR3 length is 13 residues. Germline V gene data show CDR1 as SGHVS and CDR2 as FQNEAQ. The ends lost 1 base at V and 12 bases at J; junction bases unmatched: 3. CDR3 protein: CASSLVAGGSQFF. CDR3 bases: TGTGCCAGCAGCTTAGTAGCGGGGGGCTCGCAGTTCTTC. The full variable domain, in which reference TRBV7-8 and TRBJ2-1 provide the parts outside the CDR3, is GAGVSQSPRYKVAKRGQDVALRCDPISGHVSLFWYQQALGQGPEFLTYFQNEAQLDKSGLPSDRFFAERPEGSVSTLKIQRTQQEDSAVYLCASSLVAGGSQFFGPGTRLTVL.

The chain is built from TRBV30 and TRBJ2-7; the match to TRBD1 covers 7 bases. The CDR3 is made up of 11 amino acids. Germline V gene data show CDR1 as GTSNPN and CDR2 as SVGIG (reference sequence). V trimming: 6 bases; J trimming: 6 bases; junction bases outside the gene matches: 5. This CDR3 reads CACTTGLEQYF. Written as DNA, the CDR3 is TGTGCCTGCACGACAGGGCTCGAGCAGTACTTC. Supplemented by reference TRBV30 and TRBJ2-7, the full variable domain reads SQTIHQWPATLVQPVGSPLSLECTVEGTSNPNLYWYRQAAGRGLQLLFYSVGIGQISSEVPQNLSASRPQDRQFILSSKKLLLSDSGFYLCACTTGLEQYFGPGTRLTVT.

This clonotype was counted a single time. The chain carries TRBV20-1 and TRBJ2-3; D is perhaps TRBD1 (6 bases). The CDR3 is 16 amino acids. Germline values: CDR1 DFQATT, CDR2 SNEGSKA (reference sequence). V gave up 3 bases and J gave up 0 bases, with 16 bases separating them. CDR3: CSASHRTATSTDTQYF. The DNA of the CDR3 is TGCAGTGCTAGTCACCGGACAGCGACGAGCACAGATACGCAGTATTTT.

The CDR3 DNA reads TGTGCCATCAGTGAGTGGGGGACTAGCGGTGAGCAGTTCTTC. Translating it yields CAISEWGTSGEQFF. The chain employs TRBV10-3 and TRBJ2-1; TRBD2 matches at 11 bases. The V segment lost 1 base and the J segment 9 bases; nucleotides outside the gene matches: 2. Germline-derived CDR1 and CDR2 are ENHRY and SYGVKD. This CDR3 is 14 amino acids long.

The chain carries TRBV20-1 and TRBJ2-7, with 9 nucleotides matching TRBD2. The CDR3 consists of 13 residues. Germline V gene lookup returns CDR1 DFQATT and CDR2 SNEGSKA (reference sequence). The ends lost 6 bases at V and 5 bases at J; junction bases unmatched: 8. The CDR3: CSAPGLAHHEQYF. CDR3 nucleotide sequence: TGCAGTGCACCGGGACTAGCCCATCACGAGCAGTACTTC.

The table lists this clonotype with a few counts. J is TRBJ2-5 and V is TRBV7-9; maybe TRBD2 (6 bases). From germline, CDR1 is SEHNR and CDR2 FQNEAQ (reference sequence). The CDR3 has 13 amino acids. Trimming stripped 5 bases from V and 5 bases from J, with 12 bases between. The CDR3 loop reads CASSGGAGETQYF. The DNA of the CDR3 is TGTGCCAGCAGCGGGGGTGCGGGGGAGACCCAGTACTTC.

This chain joins TRBV4-1 and TRBJ1-2; TRBD1 matches 10 bases. From germline, CDR1 is MGHRA and CDR2 YSYEKL. The CDR3 has 14 residues. Trimming took 3 bases from V and 7 from J; bases not matched to a gene: 5. The CDR3 DNA follows: TGCGCCAGCAGCCAGGGACAGGGGTGGGCTGGCTACACCTTC. This codes for CASSQGQGWAGYTF.

This sequence joins TRBV2 and TRBJ1-1; TRBD1 agrees at 12 bases. With V trimmed by 3 bases and J by 3 bases, 11 bases remained unmatched. This CDR3 contains 18 residues. Germline values: CDR1 SNHLY, CDR2 FYNNEI. The CDR3 is CASSDWGQGASGYTEAFF. CDR3 in DNA: TGTGCCAGCAGTGACTGGGGACAGGGGGCGAGTGGCTACACTGAAGCTTTCTTT.

The rearrangement uses TRBV7-6 and TRBJ2-5; no firm D call. From germline, CDR1 is SGHVS and CDR2 FNYEAQ. Trimming cost V 0 bases and J 5 bases, with 13 bases left between them. The CDR3 runs to 15 residues. The CDR3 is CASSLAVAISETQYF. The CDR3 DNA reads as TGTGCCAGCAGCTTAGCCGTGGCTATCAGTGAGACCCAGTACTTC.

This clonotype was found once. The chain employs TRBV2 and TRBJ2-1; D not certain. The CDR3 contains 15 residues. V lost 1 base and J 0 bases, leaving 7 bases between the germline ends. Germline values: CDR1 SNHLY, CDR2 FYNNEI. CDR3: CASSEGASSYNEQFF. CDR3 coding DNA: TGTGCCAGCAGTGAAGGGGCTAGCTCCTACAATGAGCAGTTCTTC.

The chain recombines TRBV9 with TRBJ1-2; 7 positions match TRBD1. Germline CDR1 SGDLS, CDR2 YYNGEE. The CDR3 is 15 amino acids. The V and J ends lost 2 bases and 4 bases, in that order; junction bases with no gene match: 8. CDR3 residues: CASSVNTGARYGYTF. Written as DNA, the CDR3 is TGTGCCAGCAGCGTGAATACAGGGGCTCGCTATGGCTACACCTTC.

The J gene is TRBJ2-1, the V gene TRBV29-1; D could derive from TRBD1 or TRBD2 (6 bases each). This CDR3 has 15 residues. Germline V lookup: CDR1 SQVTM, CDR2 ANQGSEA. The ends were cut back, 1 base at V and 3 bases at J, with 13 bases in the middle. The CDR3 here is CSVEALGGLYNEQFF. Written as DNA, the CDR3 is TGCAGCGTTGAAGCGTTGGGGGGCCTCTACAATGAGCAGTTCTTC.

The chain carries TRBV5-1 and TRBJ2-3; D perhaps matches TRBD2 (6 bases). This CDR3 comprises 13 residues. V was trimmed by 2 bases and J by 6 bases, leaving 10 bases between them. Looked up from germline, CDR1 is SGHRS and CDR2 is YFSETQ. CDR3 bases: TGCGCCAGCAGCTTTCAGGGACTTGATACGCAGTATTTT. This sequence encodes CASSFQGLDTQYF.

V and J are TRBV9 and TRBJ2-5; tentatively, D is TRBD1 or TRBD2 (5 bases each). The CDR3 contains 16 residues. V was pared by 2 bases and J by 0 bases, with 14 bases between. Germline assignment: CDR1 SGDLS and CDR2 YYNGEE. The CDR3 loop is CASSVGVGKYQETQYF. CDR3 DNA: TGTGCCAGCAGCGTGGGGGTTGGGAAGTACCAAGAGACCCAGTACTTC.

As for this clonotype: As the CDR3 is not closed by the conserved phenylalanine or tryptophan, this likely results from a read error. The CDR3 spells CASTLSSNQPQHV. CDR3 sequence (DNA): TGTGCAAGTACCCTTAGTAGCAATCAGCCCCAGCATGTT. The J gene is TRBJ1-5, the V gene TRBV19; D gene unclear. The germline V gene encodes CDR1 LNHDA and CDR2 SQIVND (reference sequence). The CDR3 runs 13 residues.

The gene calls are TRBV7-2 and TRBJ1-1; 7 bases fit TRBD1. With 5 bases clipped from V and 0 bases from J, the junction kept 6 bases outside the gene matches. Germline V gives CDR1 SGHTA, CDR2 FQGNSA. This CDR3 spans 15 amino acids. CDR3 in DNA: TGTGCCAGCAGCACGGGACAGCGGGTGAACACTGAAGCTTTCTTT. Amino acids: CASSTGQRVNTEAFF.

The V gene is TRBV24-1, the J gene TRBJ2-1; TRBD1 is a possible D gene (5 bases). The CDR3 spans 12 residues. The V end lost 6 bases, the J end lost 8 bases, and 10 bases lay between the germline ends. Germline CDR1 reads KGHDR; CDR2 reads SFDVKD. In DNA form, the CDR3 reads TGTGCCACCAGTCTAACAGGCGATGAGCAGTTCTTC. This encodes CATSLTGDEQFF.

This clonotype was detected only once. The chain joins TRBV20-1 to TRBJ1-2; TRBD1 aligns across 7 bases. CDR3 size: 13 residues. The ends lost 6 bases at V and 2 bases at J; junction bases unmatched: 6. The germline V gene has CDR1 DFQATT and CDR2 SNEGSKA (reference sequence). The CDR3 DNA follows: TGCAGTGCCCCGGGACAGTCAAACTATGGCTACACCTTC. Amino acid sequence: CSAPGQSNYGYTF.